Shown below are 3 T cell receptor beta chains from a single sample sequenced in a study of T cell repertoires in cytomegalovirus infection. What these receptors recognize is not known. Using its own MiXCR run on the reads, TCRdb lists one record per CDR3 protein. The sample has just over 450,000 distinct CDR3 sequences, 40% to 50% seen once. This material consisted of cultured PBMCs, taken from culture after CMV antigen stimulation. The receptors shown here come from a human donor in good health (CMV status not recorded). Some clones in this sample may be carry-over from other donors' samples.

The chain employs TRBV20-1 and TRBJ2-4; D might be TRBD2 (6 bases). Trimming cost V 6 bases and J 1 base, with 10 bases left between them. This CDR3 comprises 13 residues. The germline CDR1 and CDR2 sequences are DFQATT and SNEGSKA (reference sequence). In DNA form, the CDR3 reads TGCAGTGCGCGGGACGTCGCCAAAAACATTCAGTACTTC. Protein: CSARDVAKNIQYF.

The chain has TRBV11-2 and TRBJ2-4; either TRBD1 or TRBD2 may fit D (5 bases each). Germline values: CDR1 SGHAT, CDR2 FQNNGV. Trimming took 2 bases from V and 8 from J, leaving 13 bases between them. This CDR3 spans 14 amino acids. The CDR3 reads CASSLNQGGYIQYF. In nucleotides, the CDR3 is TGTGCCAGCAGCTTAAACCAGGGCGGGTACATTCAGTACTTC. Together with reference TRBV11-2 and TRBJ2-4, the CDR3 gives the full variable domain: EAGVAQSPRYKIIEKRQSVAFWCNPISGHATLYWYQQILGQGPKLLIQFQNNGVVDDSQLPKDRFSAERLKGVDSTLKIQPAKLEDSAVYLCASSLNQGGYIQYFGAGTRLSVL.

CDR3 sequence: CASSPTRGPNEKLFF. The CDR3 DNA reads as TGTGCCAGCAGTCCCACCCGTGGCCCTAATGAAAAACTGTTTTTT. The chain couples TRBV12-3 or TRBV12-4 to TRBJ1-4; D is ambiguous. This CDR3 is 15 amino acids long. V was shortened by 5 bases and J by 3 bases, with 13 bases between the two germline ends.